The rows below give T cell receptor beta chains drawn from one sample of a study of blood T cell repertoires in COVID-19. Sequenced by immunoSEQ multiplex PCR; TCRdb stores in-frame clones only, minus some. This sample has about 64,000 clones, with just over 90% found just once. The sequenced sample consisted of peripheral blood. The receptors here all came from a human donor in a cohort sampled during active COVID-19. CDR3s include the opening cysteine and the closing phenylalanine or tryptophan. Each record gives: clone size, D gene, V gene, J gene, CDR3 length, CDR3 protein, CDR3 DNA. The D gene is left open where the match is weak. Only part of the rows carry a size: once, few, many, or a class if the clone is expanded.

size: .; D: TRBD2; V: TRBV7-2; J: TRBJ2-3; length: 16; CDR3: CASSGTSGRAVDTQYF; DNA: TGTGCCAGCAGCGGGACTAGCGGGAGGGCCGTAGATACGCAGTATTTT
size: .; D: TRBD1; V: TRBV6-5; J: TRBJ2-7; length: 14; CDR3: CASFRTGNRDEQYF; DNA: TGTGCCAGCTTCCGGACAGGGAACCGTGACGAGCAGTACTTC
size: .; D: .; V: TRBV9; J: TRBJ2-3; length: 17; CDR3: CASSVGGGGPTRDTQYF; DNA: TGTGCCAGCAGCGTGGGAGGGGGAGGGCCCACGAGAGATACGCAGTATTTT
size: .; D: .; V: TRBV5-6; J: TRBJ2-3; length: 13; CDR3: CASSLANTDTQYF; DNA: TGTGCCAGCAGCTTGGCCAACACAGATACGCAGTATTTT
size: few; D: TRBD1; V: TRBV29-1; J: TRBJ2-7; length: 13; CDR3: CSVEGTGKSEQYF; DNA: TGCAGCGTCGAAGGGACAGGAAAAAGCGAGCAGTACTTC
size: .; D: TRBD1; V: TRBV5-8; J: TRBJ1-1; length: 15; CDR3: CASSSQGFMNTEAFF; DNA: TGTGCCAGCAGTTCACAGGGGTTCATGAACACTGAAGCTTTCTTT
size: .; D: TRBD1; V: TRBV6-5; J: TRBJ1-2; length: 12; CDR3: CASRRDRGVWTF; DNA: TGTGCCAGCCGCAGGGACAGGGGGGTGTGGACCTTC
size: .; D: TRBD1; V: TRBV19; J: TRBJ1-5; length: 17; CDR3: CASTKTGGSISNQPQHF; DNA: TGTGCCAGCACCAAAACAGGGGGTTCAATAAGCAATCAGCCCCAGCATTTT
size: .; D: TRBD1; V: TRBV11-3; J: TRBJ1-1; length: 14; CDR3: CASSQKQGITEAFF; DNA: TGTGCCAGCAGCCAAAAACAGGGGATCACTGAAGCTTTCTTT
size: .; D: .; V: TRBV4-3; J: TRBJ2-7; length: 16; CDR3: CASSQEAGLDNYEQYF; DNA: TGCGCCAGCAGCCAAGAAGCTGGGCTGGACAACTACGAGCAGTACTTC
size: .; D: .; V: TRBV5-6; J: TRBJ2-5; length: 16; CDR3: CASSSGQSSLQETQYF; DNA: TGTGCCAGCAGCTCTGGACAGAGCTCCCTTCAAGAGACCCAGTACTTC
size: .; D: TRBD1; V: TRBV7-2; J: TRBJ1-6; length: 17; CDR3: CASSLGAAGTGVGALHF; DNA: TGTGCCAGCAGCTTAGGGGCGGCCGGGACAGGCGTTGGGGCCCTCCACTTT
size: .; D: TRBD1; V: TRBV19; J: TRBJ2-1; length: 14; CDR3: CASSSTGIYNEQFF; DNA: TGTGCCAGTAGCTCGACAGGGATTTACAATGAGCAGTTCTTC
size: .; D: .; V: TRBV6-5; J: TRBJ2-7; length: 15; CDR3: CASSYSSLGSYEQYF; DNA: TGTGCCAGCAGTTACTCTAGCCTTGGGTCCTACGAGCAGTACTTC
size: .; D: TRBD1; V: TRBV7-7; J: TRBJ1-1; length: 13; CDR3: CASPGGINTEAFF; DNA: TGTGCCAGTCCAGGGGGGATAAACACTGAAGCTTTCTTT
size: .; D: TRBD2; V: TRBV6-5; J: TRBJ2-7; length: 14; CDR3: CAIPQGTSSYEQYF; DNA: TGTGCCATTCCTCAGGGGACTAGCTCCTACGAGCAGTACTTC
size: .; D: .; V: TRBV10-1; J: TRBJ2-3; length: 13; CDR3: CASSAGGPDTQYF; DNA: TGCGCCAGCAGCGCAGGGGGGCCAGATACGCAGTATTTT
size: .; D: .; V: TRBV7-2; J: TRBJ2-7; length: 17; CDR3: CASSLMGDGLGNYEQYF; DNA: TGTGCCAGCAGCTTAATGGGAGACGGACTTGGGAACTACGAGCAGTACTTC
size: .; D: .; V: TRBV25-1; J: TRBJ1-3; length: 15; CDR3: CASSEFRQKGNTIYF; DNA: TGTGCCAGCAGTGAATTCCGCCAGAAGGGGAACACCATATATTTT
size: .; D: TRBD1; V: TRBV5-1; J: TRBJ1-4; length: 14; CDR3: CASSPGTGGEKLFF; DNA: TGCGCCAGCAGCCCCGGGACAGGGGGTGAAAAACTGTTTTTT
size: once; D: TRBD2; V: TRBV5-6; J: TRBJ2-7; length: 17; CDR3: CASSLAGVAGSSYEQYF; DNA: TGTGCCAGCAGCTTGGCCGGGGTAGCGGGAAGCTCCTACGAGCAGTACTTC
size: .; D: .; V: TRBV24-1; J: TRBJ2-2; length: 12; CDR3: CATSELGGELFF; DNA: TGTGCCACCAGTGAACTCGGCGGGGAGCTGTTTTTT
size: .; D: .; V: TRBV4-1; J: TRBJ2-5; length: 21; CDR3: CASSQDRRGHPLPGPQETQYF; DNA: TGCGCCAGCAGCCAAGATAGGAGAGGACACCCACTCCCAGGTCCACAAGAGACCCAGTACTTC
size: .; D: .; V: TRBV6-5; J: TRBJ2-2; length: 14; CDR3: CASKAMVTGGELFF; DNA: TGTGCCAGCAAAGCCATGGTTACGGGCGGGGAGCTGTTTTTT
size: .; D: TRBD2; V: TRBV9; J: TRBJ2-4; length: 17; CDR3: CASSPSGGGRGKNIQYF; DNA: TGTGCCAGCAGCCCAAGCGGGGGCGGGAGAGGTAAAAACATTCAGTACTTC
size: .; D: TRBD1; V: TRBV25-1; J: TRBJ2-2; length: 17; CDR3: CASSASTGTGYTGELFF; DNA: TGTGCCAGCAGTGCCTCGACCGGGACAGGTTATACCGGGGAGCTGTTTTTT
size: .; D: .; V: TRBV5-1; J: TRBJ2-5; length: 14; CDR3: CASSPGTQQETQYF; DNA: TGCGCCAGCAGCCCCGGGACACAGCAAGAGACCCAGTACTTC
size: .; D: TRBD2; V: TRBV27; J: TRBJ2-1; length: 17; CDR3: CASSLRLAGESYNEQFF; DNA: TGTGCCAGCAGTTTAAGACTTGCGGGAGAGTCCTACAATGAGCAGTTCTTC
size: .; D: TRBD1; V: TRBV2; J: TRBJ2-2; length: 15; CDR3: CASSKGQANTGELFF; DNA: TGTGCCAGCAGTAAGGGACAGGCGAACACCGGGGAGCTGTTTTTT
size: .; D: TRBD1; V: TRBV12-5; J: TRBJ2-3; length: 15; CDR3: CASGLGQGVTDTQYF; DNA: TGTGCTAGTGGTTTGGGACAGGGGGTCACAGATACGCAGTATTTT
size: .; D: .; V: TRBV10-3; J: TRBJ2-5; length: 12; CDR3: CAIGQRQETQYF; DNA: TGTGCCATCGGCCAGCGGCAAGAGACCCAGTACTTC
size: .; D: TRBD1; V: TRBV18; J: TRBJ1-5; length: 14; CDR3: CASSPGQAYQPQHF; DNA: TGTGCCAGCTCACCTGGACAGGCTTATCAGCCCCAGCATTTT
size: .; D: .; V: TRBV6-1; J: TRBJ1-1; length: 14; CDR3: CASSEVGVRTEAFF; DNA: TGTGCCAGCAGTGAAGTAGGGGTCCGCACTGAAGCTTTCTTT
size: .; D: .; V: TRBV9; J: TRBJ2-1; length: 13; CDR3: CASSARTNNEQFF; DNA: TGTGCCAGCAGCGCTCGGACAAACAATGAGCAGTTCTTC
size: .; D: .; V: TRBV3-1/TRBV3-2; J: TRBJ2-7; length: 15; CDR3: CASSPPGLSLYEQYF; DNA: TGTGCCAGCAGCCCCCCAGGACTATCCTTATACGAGCAGTACTTC
size: .; D: TRBD2; V: TRBV28; J: TRBJ2-7; length: 17; CDR3: CASSLYPGSSGTYEQYF; DNA: TGTGCCAGCAGTCTATACCCGGGGTCTAGCGGAACCTACGAGCAGTACTTC
size: .; D: TRBD1; V: TRBV24-1; J: TRBJ2-5; length: 12; CDR3: CATSAWTGTQYF; DNA: TGTGCCACCAGTGCCTGGACAGGGACCCAGTACTTC
size: .; D: .; V: TRBV11-2; J: TRBJ2-1; length: 16; CDR3: CASSPRGGGVNNEQFF; DNA: TGTGCCAGCAGCCCGAGGGGGGGCGGTGTTAACAATGAGCAGTTCTTC
size: .; D: .; V: TRBV5-1; J: TRBJ1-1; length: 10; CDR3: CASSQTEAFF; DNA: TGCGCCAGCAGCCAGACTGAAGCTTTCTTT
size: .; D: .; V: TRBV7-2; J: TRBJ2-7; length: 12; CDR3: CASSRPGSEQYF; DNA: TGTGCCAGCAGCCGGCCAGGATCCGAGCAGTACTTC
size: .; D: .; V: TRBV11-2; J: TRBJ2-5; length: 14; CDR3: CASSFSGAGETQYF; DNA: TGTGCCAGCAGCTTTTCGGGAGCCGGGGAGACCCAGTACTTC
size: .; D: .; V: TRBV18; J: TRBJ2-5; length: 13; CDR3: CASSRGLQETQYF; DNA: TGTGCCAGCTCACGAGGCCTGCAAGAGACCCAGTACTTC
size: .; D: TRBD1; V: TRBV7-8; J: TRBJ1-2; length: 19; CDR3: CASSLARTAITGGTYGYTF; DNA: TGTGCCAGCAGCTTAGCACGGACAGCCATCACAGGGGGAACCTATGGCTACACCTTC
size: .; D: TRBD2; V: TRBV27; J: TRBJ2-1; length: 12; CDR3: CASSSTSGEQFF; DNA: TGTGCCAGCAGTTCGACTAGCGGCGAGCAGTTCTTC